This T cell receptor beta chain came from a study of identical twins (dated by TCRdb to the mid-2010s). About the investigation overall: To test whether fetal clonotypes persist, this study deep-sequenced TCR alpha and beta repertoires from monozygotic twins, from unrelated adults of various ages, and from cord blood. Replicate twin experiments were performed at different times using different library preparation protocols to rule out contamination. Study-wide findings and limitations: Compared with coincidental sharing between unrelated individuals, out-of-frame TCR alpha sequences shared between twins showed an excess of sequences with low generation probability. Invariant T cells such as MAIT and iNKT could partly confound zero-insertion analyses, although diverse VJ usage argued against such confounding for most clonotypes. Because the same donors could not be followed over many years, the conclusions relied on cross-sectional statistical analysis. Excess twin sharing in beta out-of-frame sequences was weaker because fewer shared sequences lowered the signal-to-noise ratio. Abundant cord blood beta clonotypes carried fewer insertions; young adult naive repertoires showed a weaker similar trend, while memory repertoires showed none. Out-of-frame TCR alpha sharing in monozygotic twins was systematically underestimated by recombination models, whereas sharing between unrelated individuals was in agreement with the recombination models.

Every donor in the study was a healthy Caucasian. The twin cohort comprised three pairs of female monozygotic twins, all aged about 18 to 30 years. The RNA used for TCR libraries was isolated from peripheral blood mononuclear cells. Note on this clonotype: No cognate antigen has been identified for it. Base qualities are missing; no much larger clone stands one base away.

The library was generated by 5' RACE. TCRdb names Illumina HiSeq 2000 as the instrument used. A universal primer binding site was added through template switching, and the final cDNA carried a unique molecular identifier so that TCR cDNA molecules could be counted accurately. First-strand cDNA for TCR alpha and beta chains was synthesized from specific primers in the conserved constant-segment region. To control for contamination, every cDNA library carried two barcodes: a SMART-Mk sample barcode plus Illumina barcodes. Two successive PCR steps introduced TruSeq adapter sequences along with Illumina sample barcodes. TCR alpha and beta cDNA libraries were sequenced on the Illumina HiSeq platform with custom primers. Per the original workflow: MiGEC was used to process raw reads and extract unique molecular identifiers, and MiXCR was used to find CDR3 positions. Recombination models were inferred per individual with the repgenHMM and IGoR tools using an EM algorithm. The analysis of shared clonotypes was done with the tcR package in R, with sharing normalized by the product of cloneset sizes. Out-of-frame nonproductive sequences were analyzed to study raw recombination free of thymic and clonal selection effects. Clones were called with MiXCR by TCRdb after fastp trimmed the public reads at Q25, and only in-frame beta chains were retained. CDR3 protein duplicates are merged, each entry listing the most common genes and DNA. V and J calls and clone size were set by TCRdb, not the authors. The sample records approximately 890,000 distinct CDR3 sequences, roughly 12% of which are singletons. The ten largest account for roughly 1.5% of the sample.

The cysteine opens and the phenylalanine closes a CDR3 of 15 amino acids. The sequence is cut down to CDR3 DNA, 45 bases in frame from base 1. For CDR1 and CDR2, the germline V gene lists WSHSY and SAAADI. V and J lose 1 base and 0 bases, and a span of 8 bases separates them. The same sample was also studied in work on yellow fever vaccine responses in identical twins. Per that second paper: The authors reported that the T cell response to vaccination in identical twins appeared partly convergent and partly personalized. The study precisely tracked vaccine-responding T cell clones in identical twins.

Sample: PBMCs. The sequence was collected from a woman aged 18-29 years in good health. The chain is made from TRBV10-2 and TRBJ2-3, with no reliable assignment of the D segment. The DNA sequence is given as TGCGCCAGCAGTGAGTACAGAGCTAGCACAGATACGCAGTATTTT. It translates to CASSEYRASTDTQYF.